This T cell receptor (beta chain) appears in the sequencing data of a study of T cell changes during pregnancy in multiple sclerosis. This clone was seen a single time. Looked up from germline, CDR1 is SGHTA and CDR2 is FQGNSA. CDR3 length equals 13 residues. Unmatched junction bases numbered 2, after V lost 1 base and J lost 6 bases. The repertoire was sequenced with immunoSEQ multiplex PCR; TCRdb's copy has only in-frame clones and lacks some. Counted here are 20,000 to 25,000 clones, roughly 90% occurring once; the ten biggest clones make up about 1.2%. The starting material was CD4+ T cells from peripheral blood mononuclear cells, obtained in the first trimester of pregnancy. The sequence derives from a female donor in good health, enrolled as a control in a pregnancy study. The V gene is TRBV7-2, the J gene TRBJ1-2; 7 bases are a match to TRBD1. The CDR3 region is CASSLVGTDGYTF. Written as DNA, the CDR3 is TGTGCCAGCAGCTTAGTTGGGACAGATGGCTACACCTTC.